The next 32 T cell receptor beta chains were all read from a single sample in a study of cytomegalovirus exposure and HLA in healthy donors. The primer mix had 60 Vbeta and 13 Jbeta primers. Assay used: immunoSEQ multiplex PCR; TCRdb lists only in-frame clones, some missing. The data contain some 150,000 clones, more than 60% of them seen just once; the ten biggest clones take up roughly 2.8%. The sample consisted of PBMCs. The receptors originated from a male donor in good health and CMV-seronegative.

This clone came up a few times. The V call is TRBV4-1, the J call TRBJ1-5; 8 bases align to TRBD1. CDR1 MGHRA and CDR2 YSYEKL come from the germline V gene. The CDR3 contains 15 residues. V gave up 3 bases and J gave up 6 bases; unmatched junction bases: 7. The DNA of the CDR3 is TGCGCCAGCAGCCAGGACAGGGCGTGGAGTCAGCCCCAGCATTTT. Amino acid sequence: CASSQDRAWSQPQHF.

CDR3 residues: CASRIQGGLAFF. The DNA of the CDR3 is TGTGCCAGCAGGATACAGGGAGGGCTGGCTTTCTTT. The rearrangement links TRBV5-6 to TRBJ1-1, with a possible D match to TRBD1 (6 bases). The CDR3 sequence is 12 residues long. V lost 5 bases, J lost 11 bases, and 16 bases lay in between. Germline CDR1 reads SGHDT; CDR2 reads YYEEEE.

CDR3 sequence (DNA): TGTGCCAGCTCTCCCGGGACAGGGGGCTTAGGGGAGCAGTACTTC. Protein: CASSPGTGGLGEQYF. This chain joins TRBV18 and TRBJ2-7; 12 bases match TRBD1. Per germline, CDR1 KGHSH and CDR2 LQKENI. V lost 6 bases and J lost 7; bases outside the gene matches: 10. The CDR3 runs to 15 residues. Full variable domain (remainder filled in from reference TRBV18 and TRBJ2-7): NAGVMQNPRHLVRRRGQEARLRCSPMKGHSHVYWYRQLPEEGLKFMVYLQKENIIDESGMPKERFSAEFPKEGPSILRIQQVVRGDSAAYFCASSPGTGGLGEQYFGPGTRLTVT.

This chain uses TRBV5-1 with TRBJ2-5; 11 bases match TRBD1. V was pared by 4 bases and J by 0 bases, with 5 bases of the junction left unmatched. CDR3 length: 16 residues. CDR1 SGHRS and CDR2 YFSETQ come from the germline V gene. The CDR3 loop reads CASSPGTGGYQETQYF. The DNA of the CDR3 is TGCGCCAGCAGCCCGGGGACAGGGGGTTACCAAGAGACCCAGTACTTC.

The chain employs TRBV27 and TRBJ1-2; 10 bases are a match to TRBD1. Germline V gene sequence: CDR1 MNHEY, CDR2 SMNVEV (reference sequence). V was clipped by 4 bases and J by 7 bases; unmatched bases: 9. The CDR3 runs to 15 residues. This chain's CDR3 is CASSSETGGTSGYTF. CDR3 coding DNA: TGTGCCAGCAGTTCGGAGACAGGGGGCACTAGTGGCTACACCTTC.

The gene calls are TRBV6-1 and TRBJ2-5; D is perhaps TRBD2 (6 bases). Gene TRBJ2-7 matches the end of the DNA better, so the J call may be wrong. The CDR3 is 15 residues long. From germline, CDR1 is MNHNS and CDR2 SASEGT. CDR3 sequence (DNA): TGTGCCAGCAGTCCTAGACTAGTTATCGGCAACGAGCAGTACTTC. This sequence encodes CASSPRLVIGNEQYF.

The V and J genes are TRBV7-3 and TRBJ2-7, with a weak D call TRBD2 (6 bases). V was shortened by 5 bases and J by 0 bases, with 14 bases between the two germline ends. The CDR3 extends over 15 amino acids. Looked up from germline, CDR1 is SGHTA and CDR2 is FQGTGA. Here the CDR3 reads CASSPEGFNSYEQYF. CDR3 DNA sequence: TGTGCCAGCAGCCCGGAGGGTTTTAACTCCTACGAGCAGTACTTC.

A word on this clone: At one boundary the junction diverges from the germline segment, which might be a read error. This chain connects TRBV7-9 to TRBJ1-1; no clear D. From germline, CDR1 is SEHNR and CDR2 FQNEAQ (reference sequence). The CDR3 contains 13 residues. The DNA of the CDR3 is TGTTCCAGCCGGGGTTGGGTAAACACTGAAGCTTTCTTT. This sequence encodes CSSRGWVNTEAFF.

The CDR3 DNA follows: TGTGCCAGCAGCGTAGGTGGGACAGGGAGCCATGAGCAGTTCTTC. Residues: CASSVGGTGSHEQFF. The V and J genes are TRBV9 and TRBJ2-1, with 9 bases fitting TRBD1. This CDR3 is 15 amino acids long. The J segment lost 8 bases and the V segment lost 0 bases, leaving 6 bases of the junction unmatched. The germline CDR1 and CDR2 sequences are SGDLS and YYNGEE.

The V call is TRBV5-6, the J call TRBJ1-2; possible D gene TRBD1, 6 bases. The CDR3 spans 12 residues. Per the germline V gene, CDR1 is SGHDT and CDR2 is YYEEEE. Trimming shortened V by 4 bases and J by 4 bases, and 8 bases separated the two germline ends. Written as DNA, the CDR3 is TGTGCCAGCAGCCCACAGGGCTATGGCTACACCTTC. This sequence encodes CASSPQGYGYTF.

The chain uses TRBV29-1 and TRBJ1-2; D might be TRBD1 (6 bases). CDR1 is SQVTM and CDR2 is ANQGSEA in the germline V gene. Trimming took off 4 bases at V and 3 bases at J, with 12 bases between the two ends. This CDR3 spans 13 amino acids. CDR3 residues: CSVVGAGDYGYTF. DNA for the CDR3: TGCAGCGTTGTGGGGGCTGGAGACTATGGCTACACCTTC. Complete variable domain (other parts from reference TRBV29-1 and TRBJ1-2): SAVISQKPSRDICQRGTSLTIQCQVDSQVTMMFWYRQQPGQSLTLIATANQGSEATYESGFVIDKFPISRPNLTFSTLTVSNMSPEDSSIYLCSVVGAGDYGYTFGSGTRLTVV.

The rearrangement links TRBV19 to TRBJ1-3, with D unclear. The V end was cut by 9 bases, the J end by 0 bases, with 12 bases between. CDR1 and CDR2 (germline): LNHDA, SQIVND (reference sequence). The CDR3 is made up of 14 amino acids. CDR3 protein: CASMMASSGNTIYF. The CDR3 DNA is TGTGCCAGCATGATGGCCTCCTCTGGAAACACCATATATTTT.

The chain links TRBV19 to TRBJ2-1; 9 bases fit TRBD1. The CDR3 has 19 residues. V lost 8 bases to trimming and J lost 3 bases; unmatched junction nucleotides: 20. Germline loops: CDR1 LNHDA, CDR2 SQIVND (reference sequence). CDR3: CASRAPAPDRGIGYNEQFF. DNA for the CDR3: TGTGCCAGTCGAGCACCCGCCCCAGACAGGGGGATAGGCTACAATGAGCAGTTCTTC.

CDR3 sequence reads: CAISDRVGNEQFF. The CDR3 region has the DNA TGTGCCATCAGTGACCGGGTCGGCAATGAGCAGTTCTTC. The gene calls are TRBV10-3 and TRBJ2-1; no firm D call. V was pared by 3 bases and J by 6 bases, with 9 bases between. The CDR3 is 13 residues long. Germline lookup yields CDR1 ENHRY and CDR2 SYGVKD.

This clone was counted between two and nine times. This chain uses TRBV5-1 with TRBJ1-1, with unresolved D. Trimming left V 1 base short and J 4 bases short, with 11 bases between. CDR3 size: 14 residues. The V gene's germline CDR1 is SGHRS and CDR2 YFSETQ. The CDR3 bases are TGCGCCAGCAGCTTGAGGAGTAGTGGCACTGAAGCTTTCTTT. Encoded protein: CASSLRSSGTEAFF.

The chain employs TRBV18 and TRBJ1-5, with a possible D match to TRBD1 (6 bases). Per the germline V gene, CDR1 is KGHSH and CDR2 is LQKENI. This CDR3 has 15 amino acids. Deletions cut 3 bases from V and 5 bases from J, with 14 bases between. The CDR3 coding sequence is TGTGCCAGCTCACCTGAAACAGGGTCATATCAGCCCCAGCATTTT. Its protein is CASSPETGSYQPQHF.

This sequence joins TRBV19 and TRBJ1-5; 8 bases are a match to TRBD1. The CDR3 is made up of 15 amino acids. Per the germline V gene, CDR1 is LNHDA and CDR2 is SQIVND (reference sequence). With V trimmed by 6 bases and J by 3 bases, 7 bases remained unmatched. The chain's CDR3 is CASSSTGAFNQPQHF. The CDR3 DNA reads as TGTGCCAGTAGCTCGACAGGGGCCTTCAATCAGCCCCAGCATTTT.

J is TRBJ2-7 and V is TRBV10-3; the match to TRBD1 covers 10 bases. Germline CDR1 is ENHRY and CDR2 is SYGVKD. The trim removed 3 bases at V and 3 bases at J, leaving 5 bases unmatched. The CDR3 length is 15 residues. The DNA for the CDR3 is TGTGCCATCAGTGACTCGACAGGGGGCATCTACGAGCAGTACTTC. Translation: CAISDSTGGIYEQYF.

This chain uses TRBV29-1 with TRBJ1-1; TRBD1 agrees at 8 bases. CDR1 and CDR2 (germline): SQVTM, ANQGSEA. The CDR3 totals 13 residues. V trimming: 7 bases; J trimming: 1 base; junction bases outside the gene matches: 5. The CDR3: CSATTGGNTEAFF. The CDR3, as DNA: TGCAGCGCCACCACAGGGGGGAACACTGAAGCTTTCTTT.

This clone was picked up a small number of times. V usage is TRBV7-9 and J usage is TRBJ2-1; D may be TRBD1 (6 bases). In germline, CDR1 is SEHNR, CDR2 FQNEAQ (reference sequence). V was cut by 9 bases and J by 2 bases, with 8 bases left in between. This CDR3 region has 12 residues. CDR3 residues: CASHRAYNEQFF. The DNA for the CDR3 is TGTGCCAGTCACAGGGCCTACAATGAGCAGTTCTTC.

This clone was seen a handful of times. The rearrangement links TRBV5-1 to TRBJ2-5, with 15 bases aligning to TRBD2. The CDR3 extends over 16 amino acids. Losses at the gene ends were 1 base for V and 4 bases for J; bases not matched to a gene: 2. Per the germline V gene, CDR1 is SGHRS and CDR2 is YFSETQ. This CDR3 reads CASSLLGLAGGETQYF. The CDR3, as DNA: TGCGCCAGCAGCTTGTTGGGACTAGCGGGAGGAGAGACCCAGTACTTC.

Of note for this clone: Other DNA sequences in this specimen translate into the identical CDR3. The chain uses TRBV19 and TRBJ1-1, with TRBD1 as a possible D gene (5 bases). The CDR3 sequence is 14 residues long. Deletions cut 1 base from V and 2 bases from J, with 8 bases between. The germline CDR1 and CDR2 sequences are LNHDA and SQIVND (reference sequence). The CDR3 here is CASSIAGGNTEAFF. The CDR3 coding sequence is TGTGCCAGTAGTATAGCCGGGGGAAACACTGAAGCTTTCTTT. The entire variable domain, with the rest obtained from reference TRBV19 and TRBJ1-1, is as follows: DGGITQSPKYLFRKEGQNVTLSCEQNLNHDAMYWYRQDPGQGLRLIYYSQIVNDFQKGDIAEGYSVSREKKESFPLTVTSAQKNPTAFYLCASSIAGGNTEAFFGQGTRLTVV.

On this clone: An end of the junction differs from the germline gene, which may be a read error. The rearrangement uses TRBV6-5 and TRBJ1-2, with a tentative D call TRBD1 (5 bases). Per the germline V gene, CDR1 is MNHEY and CDR2 is SVGAGI. The CDR3 runs 14 residues. CDR3 sequence: CASTQIGGLYGYPF. For the CDR3, the DNA is TGTGCCAGCACTCAAATCGGGGGTTTATACGGCTACCCCTTC.

The gene calls are TRBV5-1 and TRBJ2-3; perhaps TRBD1 as D (5 bases). V gave up 4 bases and J gave up 1 base, with 10 bases separating them. Germline V lookup: CDR1 SGHRS, CDR2 YFSETQ. The CDR3 has 14 residues. CDR3 residues: CASSLQDRTDTQYF. The DNA of the CDR3 is TGCGCCAGCAGCCTACAGGACCGCACAGATACGCAGTATTTT.

This rearrangement joins TRBV30 to TRBJ1-2, with D tentatively TRBD1 (6 bases). The V end was cut by 2 bases, the J end by 1 base, with 8 bases between. This CDR3 is 13 amino acids long. CDR1 and CDR2 from the germline V gene are GTSNPN and SVGIG (reference sequence). As DNA, the CDR3 is TGTGCCTGGAGTACAGGGCTTAACTATGGCTACACCTTC. Amino acid sequence: CAWSTGLNYGYTF.

The chain joins TRBV19 to TRBJ1-5, with D perhaps TRBD1 (5 bases). Germline CDR1 LNHDA, CDR2 SQIVND (reference sequence). Deletions cut 5 bases from V and 0 bases from J, with 17 bases between. CDR3 size: 17 residues. The CDR3 nucleotides are TGTGCCAGTAGTGTTAGACAGCCACCTTATAGCAATCAGCCCCAGCATTTT. This codes for CASSVRQPPYSNQPQHF.

The chain employs TRBV7-6 and TRBJ2-1, with 10 positions matching TRBD2. Looked up from germline, CDR1 is SGHVS and CDR2 is FNYEAQ. After removal of 5 bases from V and 0 bases from J, the junction contained 7 bases not matched to a gene. This CDR3 region has 17 residues. CDR3 nucleotide sequence: TGTGCCAGCAGCCTCGCCGCTAGCGGGAGCTCCTACAATGAGCAGTTCTTC. This sequence encodes CASSLAASGSSYNEQFF.

This clone was counted once. The rearrangement uses TRBV4-1 and TRBJ2-7; TRBD1 matches at 9 bases. The germline V gene encodes CDR1 MGHRA and CDR2 YSYEKL. V gave up 5 bases and J gave up 4 bases; unmatched junction bases: 9. The CDR3 spans 15 residues. The CDR3 DNA follows: TGCGCCAGCAGCTACAGGGGGCCTGGCCTTTACGAGCAGTACTTC. Translating gives CASSYRGPGLYEQYF.

The rearrangement links TRBV25-1 to TRBJ1-2; tentatively, D is TRBD1 (6 bases). Trimming stripped 3 bases from V and 4 bases from J, with 15 bases between. Germline values: CDR1 MGHDK, CDR2 SYGVNS. The CDR3 length is 15 residues. CDR3 amino acids: CASSDHRDTFYGYTF. CDR3 in DNA: TGTGCCAGCAGTGACCACAGGGATACCTTCTATGGCTACACCTTC.

To note about this clone: The junction shows a germline mismatch at one end, possibly a read error. Here the CDR3 DNA reads TGTGCCAGCAGCTTAGACCATTCGGGACAGGCAAGAGACCTACTCTTC. Protein sequence: CASSLDHSGQARDLLF. The chain links TRBV7-2 to TRBJ2-7, with 8 bases that match TRBD1. CDR1 is SGHTA and CDR2 is FQGNSA in the germline V gene. This CDR3 is built from 16 residues.

The rearrangement joins TRBV2 to TRBJ2-1, with D possibly matching TRBD2 (6 bases). Trimming pared 4 bases from V and 7 bases from J, leaving 8 bases between. This CDR3 has 12 amino acids. Germline V gene data show CDR1 as SNHLY and CDR2 as FYNNEI. DNA for the CDR3: TGTGCCAGCAGTGCAGGAGGGAATGAGCAGTTCTTC. Its translation is CASSAGGNEQFF.

This clone came up a few times. This rearrangement joins TRBV11-3 to TRBJ2-1; 11 bases match TRBD2. Germline-derived CDR1 and CDR2 are SGHNT and YENEEA. After removal of 0 bases from V and 4 bases from J, the junction contained 8 bases not matched to a gene. The CDR3 length is 18 residues. The CDR3 reads CASSLDQALAGGYNEQFF. DNA of the CDR3: TGTGCCAGCAGCTTAGATCAGGCCTTAGCGGGAGGGTACAATGAGCAGTTCTTC.